A selection of T cell receptor beta chains follows, all from one sample in a study of identical twins. TCRdb passed the 5' RACE reads through MiXCR, listing each CDR3 protein once. The sample yields approximately 220,000 distinct CDR3 sequences, 7.5% seen once. A further study also used this sample, focusing on yellow fever vaccine responses in identical twins.

Sequencing used memory (CD45RO+) T cells sorted from blood. The receptors stem from a woman aged 18-29 years in good health. Each CDR3 is given with its conserved first and last residue. A D gene is named only where the DNA matches it firmly. Part of the rows lack a size; the others show once, few, many or a class for expanded clones.

clone_size	v_call	d_call	j_call	cdr3_nt	cdr3_aa
.	TRBV25-1	TRBD1	TRBJ2-7	TGTGCCAGCAGTGACGCCAATCCGGGACAGAGGATGTACGAGCAGTACTTC	CASSDANPGQRMYEQYF
few	TRBV7-2	TRBD1	TRBJ2-3	TGTGCCAGCAGCTCATTTATCGGGACAGGCACAGATACGCAGTATTTT	CASSSFIGTGTDTQYF
.	TRBV5-1	TRBD1	TRBJ2-7	TGCGCCAGCAGCTTAGGGGGACAGGGGTTCACCGAGCAGTACTTC	CASSLGGQGFTEQYF
few	TRBV7-3	TRBD1	TRBJ2-1	TGTGCCAGCAGCTCCAGACAGGGCCATGAGCAGTTCTTC	CASSSRQGHEQFF
few	TRBV4-3	TRBD2	TRBJ2-1	TGCGCCAGCAGCCAAGATCCCCCTACTAGCGGGAGCTACAATGAGCAGTTCTTC	CASSQDPPTSGSYNEQFF
many	TRBV7-9	TRBD1	TRBJ1-2	TGTGCCAGCCGCCTAGCTGTCCAGGGGGACTATGGCTACACCTTC	CASRLAVQGDYGYTF
.	TRBV27	.	TRBJ1-6	TGTGTCAGCAGCCCCTGGGGGTCAGGGTTTTCCCTCCACTTT	CVSSPWGSGFSLHF
many	TRBV7-2	TRBD2	TRBJ2-7	TGTGCCAGCAGCACCCTAGCGGGACCCTACGAGCAGTACTTC	CASSTLAGPYEQYF
.	TRBV5-1	.	TRBJ2-2	TGCGCCAGCAGCCAGGGACACGGGGAGCTGTTTTTT	CASSQGHGELFF
few	TRBV20-1	.	TRBJ1-6	TGCAGTGCTAGAGATGGGGGGCAGGTTAATTCACCCCTCCACTTT	CSARDGGQVNSPLHF
few	TRBV12-3/TRBV12-4	TRBD2	TRBJ2-1	TGTGCCAGCAGTTTTCGGGCGGGAGGGCATTCCTCGGTCTTC	CASSFRAGGHSSVF
many	TRBV28	.	TRBJ2-3	TGTGCCAGCAGTTTAGCCGGGAGTTTGGCAGATACGCAGTATTTT	CASSLAGSLADTQYF
.	TRBV6-5	TRBD1	TRBJ2-7	TGTGCCAGCAGTTACTCGGCCGTGACAGGGACCTACGAGCAGTACTTC	CASSYSAVTGTYEQYF
many	TRBV15	.	TRBJ1-4	TGTGCCACCAGGACCGGGACGGATAATGAAAAACTGTTTTTT	CATRTGTDNEKLFF
few	TRBV6-2/TRBV6-3	.	TRBJ1-1	TGTGCCAGCAGCAAACAGGGCTCTAACACTGAAGCTTTCTTT	CASSKQGSNTEAFF
many	TRBV28	.	TRBJ2-7	TGTGCCAGCGACCCCGGGGATACCTACGAGCAGTACTTC	CASDPGDTYEQYF
.	TRBV21-1	.	TRBJ1-4	TGTGCCAGCAGAGGCAGTACAAATGAAAAACTGTTTTTT	CASRGSTNEKLFF
few	TRBV3-1	.	TRBJ2-7	TGTGCCAGCAGCCATCAGGGACGGCAGTACTTC	CASSHQGRQYF
.	TRBV6-1	.	TRBJ2-6	TGTGCCAGCGGCTGGCGAGGGGTTGGGGCCAACGTCCTGACTTTC	CASGWRGVGANVLTF
.	TRBV18	.	TRBJ1-4	TGTGCCAGCTCACCGGGGGCTGCTAATGAAAAACTGTTTTTT	CASSPGAANEKLFF
few	TRBV15	.	TRBJ1-1	TGTGCCACCAGCAGAGATCCCGACACTGAAGCTTTCTTT	CATSRDPDTEAFF
few	TRBV5-4	TRBD2	TRBJ2-4	TGTGCCAGCAGCTCTGGGACTAGCGGGAGTGATCTAGCCAAAAACATTCAGTACTTC	CASSSGTSGSDLAKNIQYF
few	TRBV28	.	TRBJ2-1	TGTGCCAGCAGACTTGGGACCGGGGAGCAGTTCTTC	CASRLGTGEQFF
many	TRBV29-1	.	TRBJ2-3	TGCAGCGTTGAAGGGACCTCGCTTAGCACAGATACGCAGTATTTT	CSVEGTSLSTDTQYF
.	TRBV28	.	TRBJ1-3	TGTGCCAGCGGGGAAGGTACCCGCTCTGGAAACACCATATATTTT	CASGEGTRSGNTIYF
.	TRBV7-3	.	TRBJ2-3	TGTGCCAGCAGCCTATACGGGGGCGCGACGGATACGCAGTATTTT	CASSLYGGATDTQYF
many	TRBV12-3/TRBV12-4	.	TRBJ1-5	TGTGCCAGCACCTCAAACAATCAGCCCCAGCATTTT	CASTSNNQPQHF
.	TRBV10-1	TRBD2	TRBJ2-2	TGCGCCAGCAGTGAGGGGTTAGCGGGCGGGGAGCTGTTTTTT	CASSEGLAGGELFF
few	TRBV7-3	TRBD1	TRBJ2-7	TGTGCCAGCAGCCTGACCGGGACAGGGTCCCACGAGCAGTACTTC	CASSLTGTGSHEQYF
many	TRBV6-1	TRBD1	TRBJ1-1	TGTGCCAGCAGACGCTCAGGGGGGAGCACTGAAGCTTTCTTT	CASRRSGGSTEAFF
few	TRBV6-2/TRBV6-3	.	TRBJ1-1	TGTGCCAGCAGTCGGGGGCGGGCTGAAGCTTTCTTT	CASSRGRAEAFF
many	TRBV20-1	.	TRBJ2-4	TGCAGTGCTAGTCTTAGTTCCCTAGCCAAAAACATTCAGTACTTC	CSASLSSLAKNIQYF
few	TRBV11-3	TRBD2	TRBJ2-1	TGTGCCAGCAGCTTAGATCTTTCTAGCGGGGGGGACAATGAGCAGTTCTTC	CASSLDLSSGGDNEQFF
.	TRBV27	.	TRBJ2-6	TGTGCCAGCAGAAGACAGGCTGGGGCCAACGTCCTGACTTTC	CASRRQAGANVLTF
.	TRBV20-1	.	TRBJ1-2	TGCAGTAACAAAAAAGGAGACTATGGCTACACCTTC	CSNKKGDYGYTF
many	TRBV5-1	.	TRBJ1-4	TGCGCCAGCAGCTTGGCCTCGGCCCTCGGAGAAAAACTGTTTTTT	CASSLASALGEKLFF
.	TRBV7-2	.	TRBJ2-1	TGTGCCAGCAGCCCGAAGGGGCTGGTCGGGAGCAATGAGCAGTTCTTC	CASSPKGLVGSNEQFF